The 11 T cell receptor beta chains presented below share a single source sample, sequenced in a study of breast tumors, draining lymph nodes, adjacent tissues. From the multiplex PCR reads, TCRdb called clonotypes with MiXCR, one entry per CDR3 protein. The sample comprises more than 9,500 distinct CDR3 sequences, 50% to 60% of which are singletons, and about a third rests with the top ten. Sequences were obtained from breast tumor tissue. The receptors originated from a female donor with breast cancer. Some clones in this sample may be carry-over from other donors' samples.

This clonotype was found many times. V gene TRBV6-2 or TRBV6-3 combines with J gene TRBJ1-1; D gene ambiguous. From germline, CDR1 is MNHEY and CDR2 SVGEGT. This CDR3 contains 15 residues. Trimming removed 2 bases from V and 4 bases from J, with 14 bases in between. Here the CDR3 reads CASSYPGRTGTEAFF. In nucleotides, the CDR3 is TGTGCCAGCAGTTACCCCGGGAGAACGGGCACTGAAGCTTTCTTT.

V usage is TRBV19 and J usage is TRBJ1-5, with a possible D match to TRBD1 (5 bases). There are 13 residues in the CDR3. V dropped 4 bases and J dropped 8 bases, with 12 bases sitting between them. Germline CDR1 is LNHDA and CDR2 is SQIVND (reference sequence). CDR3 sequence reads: CASSTRASEPQHF. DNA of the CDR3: TGTGCCAGTAGTACCAGGGCGAGTGAGCCCCAGCATTTT.

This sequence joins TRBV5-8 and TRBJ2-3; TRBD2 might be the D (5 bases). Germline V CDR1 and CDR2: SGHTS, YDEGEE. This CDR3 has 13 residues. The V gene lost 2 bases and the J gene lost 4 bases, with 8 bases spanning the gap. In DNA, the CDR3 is TGTGCCAGCAGCTTACGGGGAGCAGATACGCAGTATTTT. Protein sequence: CASSLRGADTQYF.

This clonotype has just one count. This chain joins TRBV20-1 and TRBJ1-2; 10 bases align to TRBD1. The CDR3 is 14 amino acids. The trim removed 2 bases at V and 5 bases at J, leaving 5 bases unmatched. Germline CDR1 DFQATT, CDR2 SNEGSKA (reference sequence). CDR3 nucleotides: TGCAGTGCTAGACGGGACAGGGGCCGGTATGGCTACACCTTC. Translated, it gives CSARRDRGRYGYTF.

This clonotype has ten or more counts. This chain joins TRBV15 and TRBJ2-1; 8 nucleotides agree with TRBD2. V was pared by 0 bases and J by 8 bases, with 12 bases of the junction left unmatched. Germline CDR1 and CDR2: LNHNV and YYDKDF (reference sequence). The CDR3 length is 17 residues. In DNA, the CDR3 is TGTGCCACCAGCAGAGACGATGGGGGACTAGATCGCGATGAGCAGTTCTTC. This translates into CATSRDDGGLDRDEQFF.

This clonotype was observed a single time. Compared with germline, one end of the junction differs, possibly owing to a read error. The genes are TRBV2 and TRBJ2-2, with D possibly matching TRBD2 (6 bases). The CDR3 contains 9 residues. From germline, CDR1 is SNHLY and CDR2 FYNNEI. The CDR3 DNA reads TGTGCCAGCAGTGACAGGGAGGTTTTT. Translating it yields CASSDREVF.

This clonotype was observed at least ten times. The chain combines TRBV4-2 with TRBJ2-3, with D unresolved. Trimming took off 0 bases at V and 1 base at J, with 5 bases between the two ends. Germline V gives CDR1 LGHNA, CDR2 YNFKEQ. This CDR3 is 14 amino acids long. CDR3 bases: TGTGCCAGCAGCCAAGATCTGGGCACAGATACGCAGTATTTT. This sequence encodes CASSQDLGTDTQYF.

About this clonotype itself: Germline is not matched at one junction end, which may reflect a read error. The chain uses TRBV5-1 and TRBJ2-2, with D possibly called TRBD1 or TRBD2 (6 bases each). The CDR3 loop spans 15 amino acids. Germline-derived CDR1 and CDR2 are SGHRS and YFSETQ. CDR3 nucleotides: TGTGCCAGCAGCTTGGCAAGGGGGGACACCGCGCAGCTGTTCTTT. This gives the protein CASSLARGDTAQLFF.

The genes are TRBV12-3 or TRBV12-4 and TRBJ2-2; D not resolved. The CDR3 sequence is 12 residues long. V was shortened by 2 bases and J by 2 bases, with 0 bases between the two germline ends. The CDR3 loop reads CASSLNTGELFF. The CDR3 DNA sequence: TGTGCCAGCAGTTTAAACACCGGGGAGCTGTTTTTT.

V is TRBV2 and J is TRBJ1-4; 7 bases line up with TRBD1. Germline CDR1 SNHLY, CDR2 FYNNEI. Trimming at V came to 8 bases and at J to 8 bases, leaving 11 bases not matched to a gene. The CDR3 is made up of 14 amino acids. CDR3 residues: CASGSRGFGEKLFF. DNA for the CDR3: TGTGCCAGCGGGTCCAGGGGGTTCGGAGAAAAACTGTTTTTT.

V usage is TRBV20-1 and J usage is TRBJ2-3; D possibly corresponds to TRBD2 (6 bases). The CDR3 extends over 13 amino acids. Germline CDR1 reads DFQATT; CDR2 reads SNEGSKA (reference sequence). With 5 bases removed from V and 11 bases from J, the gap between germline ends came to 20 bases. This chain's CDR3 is CSAPSVNSYEQYF. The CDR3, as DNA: TGCAGTGCTCCTAGCGTAAACTCCTACGAGCAGTATTTT.